The 10 T cell receptor beta chains below come from one sample, sequenced in a study of T cells in Graves' hyperthyroidism and ophthalmopathy. What was amplified from RNA transcripts were TCR beta CDR3 regions. Using the HTBI primer set, a first-round RT-PCR was run on the TCR CDR3. TCRdb called the multiplex PCR reads again in MiXCR, with one record for every CDR3 protein. The table lists about 590,000 distinct CDR3 sequences, 15% to 19% of them singletons. The sample was blood. These receptors all come from a woman aged 25 to 39 with Graves' hyperthyroidism.

This clonotype was counted once. This sequence joins TRBV19 and TRBJ2-3; the D is unclear. Trimming cost V 5 bases and J 4 bases, with 10 bases left between them. Looked up from germline, CDR1 is LNHDA and CDR2 is SQIVND (reference sequence). This CDR3 contains 13 residues. For the CDR3, the DNA is TGTGCCAGTAGTTCAGTTCGGGCAGATACGCAGTATTTT. Translating it yields CASSSVRADTQYF.

The chain carries TRBV3-1 and TRBJ1-5, with 7 bases identical to TRBD1. Germline CDR1 and CDR2: LGHDT and YNNKEL (reference sequence). This CDR3 has 16 residues. Losses at the gene ends were 4 bases for V and 3 bases for J; bases not matched to a gene: 9. The CDR3 protein is CASSPRFRGDNQPQHF. The CDR3 DNA sequence: TGTGCCAGCAGCCCTAGATTCAGGGGGGACAATCAGCCCCAGCATTTT.

This clonotype was detected many times. The V call is TRBV6-1, the J call TRBJ2-5; 10 bases align to TRBD2. CDR1 and CDR2 (germline): MNHNS, SASEGT. Unmatched junction bases numbered 14, after V lost 8 bases and J lost 5 bases. CDR3 length equals 16 residues. The CDR3 protein is CASPRESGRALETQYF. The CDR3 region has the DNA TGTGCCAGCCCGAGAGAGAGCGGGAGGGCCCTGGAGACCCAGTACTTC.

As concerns this clonotype: Its ends do not fully match the called genes, so a read error is possible. The chain combines TRBV5-1 with TRBJ2-5; 7 bases agree with TRBD2. Germline CDR1 SGHRS, CDR2 YFSETQ. The CDR3 consists of 15 residues. The CDR3 loop reads CASSFGREYQEIQYF. The CDR3 bases are TGCGCCAGCAGCTTTGGGCGGGAGTACCAAGAGATCCAGTACTTC.

The chain combines TRBV10-3 with TRBJ1-3; D possibly corresponds to TRBD1 (6 bases). The CDR3 contains 15 residues. V shed 2 bases and J shed 4 bases, with 12 bases lying between them. Germline CDR1 is ENHRY and CDR2 is SYGVKD. The CDR3 loop is CAISEPGQYGNTIYF. The DNA of the CDR3 is TGTGCCATCAGTGAGCCCGGACAGTACGGAAACACCATATATTTT.

This clonotype was found many times. The chain combines TRBV2 with TRBJ2-7; D is undetermined. Per the germline V gene, CDR1 is SNHLY and CDR2 is FYNNEI. The V and J ends lost 3 bases and 3 bases respectively, with 9 bases between them. CDR3 length: 13 amino acids. The CDR3 nucleotides are TGTGCCAGCAGTGATGACATCGGCTACGAGCAGTACTTC. The encoded protein is CASSDDIGYEQYF.

Many counts were recorded for this clonotype. The rearrangement uses TRBV2 and TRBJ2-5, with TRBD2 matching 9 bases. Germline V gene sequence: CDR1 SNHLY, CDR2 FYNNEI. This CDR3 spans 18 amino acids. With V trimmed by 2 bases and J by 6 bases, 16 bases remained unmatched. The CDR3 DNA follows: TGTGCCAGCAGTGAAAATCAGGGGGTCGGGACTAGCAAAAAGACCCAGTACTTC. It is translated as CASSENQGVGTSKKTQYF.

A few counts support this clonotype. CDR3 sequence (DNA): TGTGCCAGCAGCTTAGACTGGCTAGAAACTGAAGCTTTCTTT. Protein sequence: CASSLDWLETEAFF. The rearrangement joins TRBV7-9 to TRBJ1-1, with D uncertain. In germline, CDR1 is SEHNR, CDR2 FQNEAQ (reference sequence). The CDR3 spans 14 residues. The V end was cut by 1 base, the J end by 5 bases, with 11 bases between.

This clonotype was counted at least ten times. The V call is TRBV7-9, the J call TRBJ1-1, with 8 bases aligning to TRBD1. The CDR3 is made up of 15 amino acids. Germline V CDR1 and CDR2: SEHNR, FQNEAQ (reference sequence). With V trimmed by 1 base and J by 3 bases, 4 bases remained unmatched. The CDR3 loop reads CASSLGTGFDTEAFF. The CDR3, as DNA: TGTGCCAGCAGCTTAGGGACAGGGTTTGACACTGAAGCTTTCTTT.

This clonotype was found many times. The CDR3 DNA follows: TGTGCCAGCTCACCACTCGTGTCCTACAATGAGCAGTTCTTC. Encoded protein: CASSPLVSYNEQFF. The chain uses TRBV18 and TRBJ2-1; D unresolved. The germline V gene has CDR1 KGHSH and CDR2 LQKENI. Deletions cut 1 base from V and 1 base from J, with 5 bases between. The CDR3 covers 14 residues.